This TCR beta chain was recorded in a study of spatial heterogeneity in lung cancer. Study at large: A consistent excess of beta-chain over alpha-chain sequences was detected. As counted in raw reads, each unique TCR and UMI combination appeared more than ten times on average. Whole-study findings and limits: Resection blood, more than follow-up blood, showed ubiquitous expanded tumor TCRs.

TCRdb passed the 5' RACE reads through MiXCR, listing each CDR3 protein once. The table includes about 4,100 distinct CDR3 sequences, less than 30% detected once. The CDR3 has 12 amino acids. V lost 7 bases, J lost 4 bases, and 6 bases lay in between. In germline, CDR1 is KGHDR, CDR2 SFDVKD. A remark on this clonotype: No antigen is known for it. This beta chain is an unintended read in a library built for alpha chains; its size means little.

Documented time point: sample taken at primary tumor resection. Unsorted whole RNA samples from tumor, nontumor lung or frozen PBMC were sequenced. Donation came from around 77 patients with untreated early-stage non-small cell lung cancer. The source material was PBMCs, sampled at surgery. This rearrangement joins TRBV24-1 to TRBJ2-2; D gene unclear. The receptor's source is a female donor with early-stage non-small cell lung cancer. This chain's CDR3 is CATSAPTGELFF. The CDR3 nucleotides are TGTGCCACCAGCGCGCCCACCGGGGAGCTGTTTTTT.